This note documents a single TCR beta chain sequence. This clonotype turned up a few times. This receptor's antigen is unknown. Base quality data are lacking; no much larger clone is found one base away. Hyperthyroidism was defined as stable when no progression to ophthalmopathy occurred within 18 months of follow-up. Hyperthyroidism patients were newly diagnosed, with disease duration under 2 months, and aged 18 to 65 years. Patients with other autoimmune diseases, uncontrolled infections, pregnancy or lactation were excluded. Diagnosis relied on clinical symptoms, serum thyroxine, TRAb, thyroid ultrasound and orbital computed tomography. Ficoll-Paque density gradient centrifugation was used to isolate PBMCs from about 9 ml of fresh peripheral blood. Trizol reagent was used to extract the total RNA, and its quality was then checked on an Agilent 2100 Bioanalyzer. The V end loses 7 bases and the J end loses 6 bases, and a stretch of 12 bases separates them. The germline V gene specifies SNHLY as CDR1 and FYNNEI as CDR2. From its cysteine to its phenylalanine, the CDR3 spans 12 amino acids. The entry retains the CDR3 DNA only, 36 bases that are in frame from base 1.

This sample was included in a study of Graves' ophthalmopathy and Graves' hyperthyroidism (dated by TCRdb to between 2018 and 2020). Study-wide context: Peripheral blood samples were taken at the time of initial diagnosis, before any treatment was given. A discovery set of 100 patients (around 44 ophthalmopathy, approximately 58 stable hyperthyroidism) was enrolled to explore V-J signatures distinguishing ophthalmopathy from hyperthyroidism. After sampling, hyperthyroidism patients received methimazole starting at 30 mg daily, and ophthalmopathy patients received high-dose intravenous methylprednisolone. In total, over 130 blood samples were TCR-sequenced: roughly 45 ophthalmopathy, approximately 80 hyperthyroidism and about 17 hyperthyroidism-to-ophthalmopathy patients. For training and testing, the 100 or so patients in the discovery cohort were randomly divided in a 7:3 ratio. In 6 or 7 hyperthyroidism patients, T-cell repertoires of thyroid tissue and blood were compared. An independent validation cohort comprised 18 hyperthyroidism patients and some 16 patients who later progressed from hyperthyroidism to ophthalmopathy. TCR beta repertoire signatures were used to distinguish Graves' ophthalmopathy from Graves' hyperthyroidism and to predict progression to ophthalmopathy.

For repertoire sequencing, TCR beta CDR3 regions were amplified from RNA transcripts. HTBI primers and the Qiagen OneStep RT-PCR kit were used in a first-round RT-PCR, which was followed by a second-round multiplex PCR, size selection and purification. Libraries were sequenced paired-end with 100 bp reads on an Illumina HiSeq2000. The authors' analysis ran thus. Reads were processed with SOAPnuke, discarding reads with adapters, uncalled bases, mean Phred below 15, or no exact constant-primer or identifier match. High-quality paired reads were merged with COPE v1.2.5. Each unique nucleotide sequence was treated as a clonotype, and MiTCR v1.1 was used to align the clonotypes to the IMGT TRB V, D and J references. Analysis was restricted to V-J combinations with a frequency above 0.0001, which covered 99.2% of repertoires. A TCR clonal expansion and chaos score per V-J combination was defined as the ratio of F50 clonal expansion to chaos observed in the TCRdist matrix. Welch's t-statistics and random forest were used to reduce features to about a dozen V-J combinations, which were fed into a naive Bayes classifier. Thyroid-blood repertoire similarity was quantified with the Morisita-Horn index. TCRdb reanalyzed the raw reads on its own, using fastp at Q25 for trimming and MiXCR for clone calling, and kept in-frame beta chains. CDR3 protein duplicates are merged, each entry listing the most common genes and DNA. TCRdb, not the original authors, processed these V and J calls. In this sample the table shows roughly 380,000 distinct CDR3 sequences, approximately 15% of which occur a single time. The top ten constitute approximately 7% of the sample.

The study at large found these results: Among expanded thyroid clonotypes with frequency above 0.001, most also showed up in blood, which suggests that blood repertoires may reflect the thyroid immune response. Ophthalmopathy was separated from stable hyperthyroidism by the 13-signature model with 87.88% sensitivity and less than 82% specificity in cross-validation and with 80%/75% in the test set. No statistical method was used to set the sample size in advance, and the investigators knew which group each participant was assigned to. In validation, the model predicted ophthalmopathy progression with about 71% sensitivity and roughly 72% specificity; approximately 12 predicted patients were CT-confirmed with GO in a median of 6.5 months.

The sequence is built from TRBV2 and TRBJ1-1; TRBD1 could be the D gene, as 6 bases match. Material: peripheral blood. The source of this sequence is a woman aged 18-29 years with stable Graves' hyperthyroidism. Donor details come from another sample of the same person, matched by shared clones. The CDR3 region reads CASKGGKPEAFF. The DNA sequence is given as TGTGCCAGCAAAGGGGGAAAGCCTGAAGCTTTCTTT.